A single sample gave rise to the 11 T cell receptor beta chains below, sequenced in a study of T-cell reconstitution after alpha-beta-depleted transplantation in children. Unique molecular identifiers were incorporated during preparation of the TCRbeta library. TCRdb itself ran the PCR reads through MiXCR, one entry per CDR3 protein. The repertoire holds hundreds of thousands of distinct CDR3 sequences, around 15% seen once, with around 28% in the top ten. The source material was PBMCs, mostly from graft donor cells, sampled 360 days after TCRalphabeta/CD19-depleted stem cell transplant. These receptors originate from a boy less than two years old who had a stem cell transplant for Wiskott-Aldrich syndrome, so the T cells may come from the graft donor.

V gene TRBV5-4 combines with J gene TRBJ2-1; 11 bases fit TRBD2. CDR3 length equals 16 residues. Germline V gene lookup returns CDR1 SGHNT and CDR2 YYREEE (reference sequence). The ends lost 0 bases at V and 5 bases at J; junction bases unmatched: 4. CDR3 region: CASSLEGTSGHNEQFF. The CDR3 nucleotides read TGTGCCAGCAGCTTGGAAGGGACTAGCGGTCACAATGAGCAGTTCTTC.

This clonotype was picked up a small number of times. V usage is TRBV7-2 and J usage is TRBJ1-1; 8 nucleotides agree with TRBD1. Trimming at V came to 6 bases and at J to 1 base, leaving 7 bases not matched to a gene. The CDR3 runs to 15 residues. Germline loops: CDR1 SGHTA, CDR2 FQGNSA. CDR3 loop: CASRKDRGPNTEAFF. As DNA, the CDR3 is TGTGCCAGCAGAAAAGACAGGGGTCCGAACACTGAAGCTTTCTTT.

V usage is TRBV6-1 and J usage is TRBJ1-1; the D gene is possibly TRBD1 (5 bases). The V and J ends lost 8 bases and 0 bases respectively, with 10 bases between them. The CDR3 covers 13 residues. Germline CDR1 is MNHNS and CDR2 is SASEGT. CDR3 loop: CASSDRMNTEAFF. The CDR3 DNA reads TGTGCCAGCTCCGACAGAATGAACACTGAAGCTTTCTTT.

This clonotype turned up a few times. The chain links TRBV7-6 to TRBJ2-1; D possibly corresponds to TRBD2 (6 bases). This CDR3 has 15 amino acids. The V end was cut by 2 bases, the J end by 8 bases, with 16 bases between. Germline-derived CDR1 and CDR2 are SGHVS and FNYEAQ. The chain's CDR3 is CASSLRSLALDEQFF. The CDR3 region has the DNA TGTGCCAGCAGCTTAAGGTCGCTAGCGCTGGATGAGCAGTTCTTC.

The gene calls are TRBV4-3 and TRBJ2-5; 9 nucleotides agree with TRBD1. V gave up 4 bases and J gave up 5 bases; unmatched junction bases: 8. CDR1 is LGHNA and CDR2 is YSLEER in the germline V gene. The CDR3 extends over 15 amino acids. The CDR3 is CASSLTGTGHETQYF. Written as DNA, the CDR3 is TGCGCCAGCAGCCTAACCGGGACAGGGCATGAGACCCAGTACTTC.

This clonotype was seen more than once but under ten times. The chain combines TRBV28 with TRBJ1-4, with D tentatively TRBD1 (5 bases). Germline V gene lookup returns CDR1 MDHEN and CDR2 SYDVKM. The CDR3 has 12 amino acids. V lost 11 bases to trimming and J lost 8 bases, with 15 bases between them. CDR3 in amino acids: CASNPRGEKLFF. The CDR3 DNA sequence: TGTGCCTCCAACCCTAGGGGAGAAAAACTGTTTTTT.

This rearrangement joins TRBV11-2 to TRBJ2-1, with 16 bases aligning to TRBD2. The CDR3 has 19 residues. Germline loops: CDR1 SGHAT, CDR2 FQNNGV. The J segment lost 9 bases and the V segment lost 5 bases, leaving 16 bases of the junction unmatched. The CDR3 here is CASSPQPIRGTSGRGEQFF. CDR3 in DNA: TGTGCCAGCAGCCCACAGCCGATAAGAGGGACTAGCGGGAGGGGTGAGCAGTTCTTC.

The chain employs TRBV12-3 or TRBV12-4 and TRBJ1-1; D is undetermined. V was clipped by 6 bases and J by 1 base, with 15 bases between them. This CDR3 region has 15 residues. The CDR3 DNA reads TGTGCCAGCAGCCCCCCAGGTTCGAGGAACACTGAAGCTTTCTTT. As protein: CASSPPGSRNTEAFF.

This clonotype was detected only a few times. The rearrangement joins TRBV6-6 to TRBJ2-4; TRBD2 agrees at 7 bases. This CDR3 has 13 amino acids. The germline gives CDR1 MNHNY, CDR2 SVGAGI (reference sequence). Unmatched junction bases numbered 11, after V lost 2 bases and J lost 16 bases. CDR3 DNA sequence: TGTGCCAGCAGTTACAGGGTAGCGGGCCTCAAATACTTC. Residues: CASSYRVAGLKYF.

This clonotype was counted many times. V is TRBV12-3 or TRBV12-4 and J is TRBJ2-2; maybe TRBD2 (6 bases). The CDR3 sequence is 16 residues long. V lost 5 bases and J lost 2, with 15 bases in between. In DNA form, the CDR3 reads TGTGCCAGCAGTCACCGGAGGGCCCTAAACACCGGGGAGCTGTTTTTT. Translating gives CASSHRRALNTGELFF.

The chain recombines TRBV15 with TRBJ2-7; TRBD2 matches at 11 bases. Germline V gene lookup returns CDR1 LNHNV and CDR2 YYDKDF (reference sequence). V lost 3 bases, J lost 4 bases, and 2 bases stayed unmatched. The CDR3 length is 14 residues. This chain's CDR3 is CATSRGTSGYEQYF. CDR3 DNA sequence: TGTGCCACCAGCAGGGGGACTAGCGGATACGAGCAGTACTTC.